This T cell receptor (beta chain) was recorded in a study of shared clonotypes between healthy human individuals. Clones were read by immunoSEQ multiplex PCR, and TCRdb kept only the in-frame ones, dropping some. The sample consists of roughly 760,000 clones, 74% of them appearing once. There are 17 residues in the CDR3. Per germline, CDR1 SGDLS and CDR2 YYNGEE. V was pared by 0 bases and J by 4 bases, with 17 bases between. In regard to this clone: The target antigen is unknown.

Study-wide points: The study found roughly 5% of naive CD4 clonotypes shared across a handful of donors.

Adult donors, all healthy and HIV-negative, had no recent acute infections or vaccinations. Material: memory CD4+ T cells sorted from blood. The sample's subset: CD45RA-negative fraction. This receptor was taken from a woman aged 25 to 39 in good health. The chain has TRBV9 and TRBJ1-3; D gene uncertain. Here the CDR3 DNA reads TGTGCCAGCAGCGTAGGCATTGGGATCCTCGACGGAAACACCATATATTTT. This encodes CASSVGIGILDGNTIYF.